This TCR beta chain came from a study of a mutant IDH1 vaccine in newly diagnosed glioma. Study-level background: Weeks 35 and 47 hosted visits V12 and V13, respectively. General study findings and limits: Vaccine-induced immune responses occurred in 93.3% of patients. Alterations occurring in top peripheral T cell clonotypes seemed unrelated to pseudoprogression.

This clone showed up just once. No antigen is known for it. This CDR3 comprises 15 residues. V was clipped by 4 bases and J by 8 bases, with 15 bases between them. The germline gives CDR1 SNHLY, CDR2 FYNNEI. Measured with immunoSEQ multiplex PCR; TCRdb has only the in-frame clones, and not every one. The sample includes fewer than 70,000 clones, around 86% seen only once; the top ten take 1.5% to 2.5%. As for time point: week 35, safety follow-up. Every vaccine dose comprised 300 ug of mutant IDH1 20-mer peptide plus topical imiquimod. Patients underwent eight vaccinations, which took place in weeks 1, 3, 5, 7, 11, 15, 19 and 23.

The rearrangement links TRBV2 to TRBJ1-6; D perhaps matches TRBD1 (5 bases). Source: PBMCs, taken from a glioma patient whose treatment included an IDH1 peptide vaccine. The TCR sequence derives from a man aged 30-40 years with glioma. CDR3 protein: CASSVDSEGDSPLHF. For the CDR3, the DNA is TGTGCCAGCAGTGTAGACAGTGAGGGAGATTCACCCCTCCACTTT.